Below are 15 T cell receptor beta chains sequenced from a single sample in a study of OX40 agonist ivuxolimab in advanced cancers. The repertoire was sequenced with immunoSEQ multiplex PCR; TCRdb's copy has only in-frame clones and lacks some. The sample gives 55,000 to 70,000 clones, approximately 83% of which show up once; 1.4% is in the top ten. Sequencing used CD4+ or CD8+ T cells sorted from blood, obtained in a trial of the OX40 agonist ivuxolimab. The source of these receptors is an adult with an advanced solid tumor such as melanoma, head and neck, liver or kidney cancer.

The V gene is TRBV11-2, the J gene TRBJ2-5; D is undetermined. The V end was cut by 5 bases, the J end by 5 bases, with 15 bases between. The CDR3 consists of 14 residues. Germline V gene sequence: CDR1 SGHAT, CDR2 FQNNGV. The CDR3 protein is CASSQSLTGETQYF. The CDR3 region has the DNA TGTGCCAGCAGCCAATCCCTAACCGGGGAGACCCAGTACTTC.

This chain connects TRBV12-1 to TRBJ1-2; no check of the table's D call, TRBD1, against the DNA was made. TRBV12-1 is termed a pseudogene. This CDR3 is 13 amino acids long. The CDR3 coding sequence is TGTGCCAGCAGTTATGGACAGGACTATGGCTACACCTTC. Translated, it gives CASSYGQDYGYTF.

This clone was found once. The V gene is TRBV14, the J gene TRBJ1-1, with no clear D. The V end was cut by 0 bases, the J end by 6 bases, with 8 bases between. The CDR3 sequence is 13 residues long. Per germline, CDR1 SGHDN and CDR2 FVKESK. CDR3 DNA: TGTGCCAGCAGCCAAGAACTCGAGGCTGAAGCTTTCTTT. It is translated as CASSQELEAEAFF.

The V gene is TRBV9, the J gene TRBJ1-4, with D hard to call. CDR3 length: 12 amino acids. Germline V gene data show CDR1 as SGDLS and CDR2 as YYNGEE. V lost 2 bases and J 6 bases, leaving 5 bases between the germline ends. The CDR3 sequence is CASSVSYEKLFF. The CDR3, as DNA: TGTGCCAGCAGCGTTTCGTATGAAAAACTGTTTTTT.

V usage is TRBV4-1 and J usage is TRBJ2-2; D gene unclear. The germline CDR1 and CDR2 sequences are MGHRA and YSYEKL. V was shortened by 1 base and J by 6 bases, with 15 bases between the two germline ends. CDR3 length equals 16 residues. In nucleotides, the CDR3 is TGCGCCAGCAGCCAAGTCGACTCCCATAGTGCCGGGGAGCTGTTTTTT. Amino acid sequence: CASSQVDSHSAGELFF.

This clone was recorded only once. V and J are TRBV4-1 and TRBJ2-7, with D tentatively TRBD2 (5 bases). From germline, CDR1 is MGHRA and CDR2 YSYEKL. The CDR3 loop spans 13 amino acids. Trimming left V 3 bases short and J 2 bases short, with 8 bases between. The CDR3 DNA reads TGCGCCAGCAGCCATATCGGGACCTACGAGCAGTACTTC. Its translation is CASSHIGTYEQYF.

This chain links TRBV5-1 with TRBJ2-4, with 7 bases lining up with TRBD1. The germline gives CDR1 SGHRS, CDR2 YFSETQ. With 4 bases clipped from V and 7 bases from J, the junction kept 11 bases outside the gene matches. The CDR3 runs to 15 residues. CDR3 in DNA: TGCGCCAGCAGCCTCCTCACGGGACAGCCTAACATTCAGTACTTC. Translated, it gives CASSLLTGQPNIQYF.

This sequence joins TRBV7-8 and TRBJ1-3; D gene ambiguous. V gave up 3 bases and J gave up 4 bases, with 16 bases separating them. Germline lookup yields CDR1 SGHVS and CDR2 FQNEAQ. The CDR3 totals 16 residues. CDR3 protein: CASSFSVGERGNTIYF. The CDR3 DNA reads TGTGCCAGCAGCTTCAGTGTCGGCGAAAGAGGAAACACCATATATTTT.

This chain uses TRBV7-8 with TRBJ2-7; 8 bases are shared with TRBD1. The CDR3 is made up of 16 amino acids. The ends lost 0 bases at V and 0 bases at J; junction bases unmatched: 4. Germline V gives CDR1 SGHVS, CDR2 FQNEAQ. This chain's CDR3 is CASSLATGASSYEQYF. As DNA, the CDR3 is TGTGCCAGCAGCTTAGCGACAGGGGCGAGCTCCTACGAGCAGTACTTC.

The chain links TRBV10-3 to TRBJ1-5; 8 bases match TRBD1. J was trimmed by 1 base and V by 3 bases; bases with no gene match: 2. Germline V CDR1 and CDR2: ENHRY, SYGVKD. There are 15 residues in the CDR3. The CDR3 reads CAISDRDRSNQPQHF. The CDR3 region has the DNA TGTGCCATCAGTGACCGGGACAGGAGCAATCAGCCCCAGCATTTT.

Of note for this clone: Germline and junction disagree at one end, which may indicate a read error. DNA for the CDR3: TGTGCCAGCAGCCGTCAACAGGGAGATCAACCCCAGCATTTT. It yields the protein CASSRQQGDQPQHF. V gene TRBV7-9 combines with J gene TRBJ1-5, with a tentative D call TRBD1 (6 bases). Germline-derived CDR1 and CDR2 are SEHNR and FQNEAQ (reference sequence). This CDR3 has 14 residues.

J is TRBJ2-5 and V is TRBV25-1, with D perhaps TRBD1 (5 bases). Per the germline V gene, CDR1 is MGHDK and CDR2 is SYGVNS. Trimming removed 4 bases from V and 5 bases from J, with 8 bases in between. The CDR3 sequence is 12 residues long. The CDR3 region is CASSVPGETQYF. As DNA, the CDR3 is TGTGCCAGCAGTGTCCCAGGGGAGACCCAGTACTTC.

CDR3 DNA: TGTGCCAGCTCGCTCGACCAGACAGGGGATCTAAGTCAGCCCCAGCATTTT. As protein: CASSLDQTGDLSQPQHF. V is TRBV18 and J is TRBJ1-5; TRBD1 matches 8 bases. CDR3 length equals 17 residues. Trimming cost V 6 bases and J 6 bases; bases outside gene matches: 16. Germline V lookup: CDR1 KGHSH, CDR2 LQKENI. Variable domain in full (rest from reference TRBV18 and TRBJ1-5): NAGVMQNPRHLVRRRGQEARLRCSPMKGHSHVYWYRQLPEEGLKFMVYLQKENIIDESGMPKERFSAEFPKEGPSILRIQQVVRGDSAAYFCASSLDQTGDLSQPQHFGDGTRLSIL.

The chain joins TRBV6-5 to TRBJ1-6, with D uncertain. The ends were cut back, 2 bases at V and 7 bases at J, with 12 bases in the middle. Per germline, CDR1 MNHEY and CDR2 SVGAGI. There are 15 residues in the CDR3. Written as DNA, the CDR3 is TGTGCCAGCAGTTACGGGTCGGCTGGAAATTCACCCCTCCACTTT. Residues: CASSYGSAGNSPLHF.

The chain is built from TRBV7-6 and TRBJ1-4, with 10 bases matching TRBD1. The trim removed 4 bases at V and 7 bases at J, leaving 6 bases unmatched. Germline lookup yields CDR1 SGHVS and CDR2 FNYEAQ. The CDR3 consists of 15 residues. Written as DNA, the CDR3 is TGTGCCAGCAGCTCCCGGACAGGGGGGGTTGAAAAACTGTTTTTT. It specifies CASSSRTGGVEKLFF.